A single sample gave rise to the 25 T cell receptor beta chains below, sequenced in a study of blood T cells in healthy people across ages. Next came a second PCR, run for roughly 6 to 11 cycles, which used a sample-barcoded 5' primer along with a J-beta primer mix. TCRdb fed the 5' RACE reads into MiXCR, producing one record per CDR3 protein. The sample gives about 670,000 distinct CDR3 sequences, around two fifths of which show up once; around 30% is in the top ten. The source material was blood. Source of these receptors: a man aged 80 or over in good health.

The V and J genes are TRBV5-1 and TRBJ2-1, with TRBD1 matching over 7 bases. The trim removed 4 bases at V and 9 bases at J, leaving 10 bases unmatched. CDR1 and CDR2 (germline): SGHRS, YFSETQ. The CDR3 loop spans 14 amino acids. The CDR3 sequence: CASSPDRVFSEQFF. Here the CDR3 DNA reads TGCGCCAGCAGCCCAGACAGGGTATTTAGTGAGCAGTTCTTC. The full variable domain, its missing parts supplied by reference TRBV5-1 and TRBJ2-1, is KAGVTQTPRYLIKTRGQQVTLSCSPISGHRSVSWYQQTPGQGLQFLFEYFSETQRNKGNFPGRFSGRQFSNSRSEMNVSTLELGDSALYLCASSPDRVFSEQFFGPGTRLTVL.

The chain joins TRBV6-6 to TRBJ2-5, with no clear D. The CDR3 consists of 12 residues. The germline V gene has CDR1 MNHNY and CDR2 SVGAGI (reference sequence). V lost 10 bases and J 1 base, leaving 10 bases between the germline ends. CDR3 in DNA: TGTGCCACCCTAAACCCCCAAGAGACCCAGTACTTC. Amino acids: CATLNPQETQYF.

This sequence joins TRBV21-1 and TRBJ2-7; the DNA was not used to check the table's D call, TRBD2. TRBV21-1 corresponds to a pseudogene. The CDR3 has 12 amino acids. CDR3 protein: CASKGFSYEQYF. In DNA, the CDR3 is TGTGCCAGCAAGGGCTTCTCCTACGAGCAGTACTTC.

This chain joins TRBV7-2 and TRBJ2-3; 9 nucleotides line up with TRBD1. The germline CDR1 and CDR2 sequences are SGHTA and FQGNSA. Losses at the gene ends were 1 base for V and 4 bases for J; bases not matched to a gene: 18. CDR3 length: 20 amino acids. CDR3 region: CASSLGYLAPGTGLADTQYF. CDR3 coding DNA: TGTGCCAGCAGCTTAGGTTATCTCGCCCCCGGGACAGGGCTGGCAGATACGCAGTATTTT.

The CDR3 protein is CASSYFGVSEQFF. The CDR3 DNA reads as TGTGCCAGCAGTTACTTCGGAGTTAGTGAGCAGTTCTTC. This chain connects TRBV6-5 to TRBJ2-1; the D is unclear. V dropped 1 base and J dropped 9 bases, with 10 bases sitting between them. CDR3 length equals 13 residues. Germline values: CDR1 MNHEY, CDR2 SVGAGI.

In regard to this clonotype: This may come from a read error, since a much larger clone is one base off. This chain links TRBV5-1 with TRBJ2-1; D not resolved. Gene TRBJ2-7 matches the end of the DNA better, so the J call may be wrong. The germline CDR1 and CDR2 sequences are SGHRS and YFSETQ. The CDR3 sequence is 13 residues long. CDR3 sequence (DNA): TGCGCCAGCAGCTTGGTCCGGGTCAATGAGCAGTACTTC. This codes for CASSLVRVNEQYF.

V gene TRBV20-1 combines with J gene TRBJ1-5; tentatively, D is TRBD1 (5 bases). The CDR3 extends over 19 amino acids. Trimming pared 2 bases from V and 2 bases from J, leaving 25 bases between. Per germline, CDR1 DFQATT and CDR2 SNEGSKA (reference sequence). This CDR3 is CSARSNPPGPLRGNQPQHF. DNA for the CDR3: TGCAGTGCTAGAAGTAATCCGCCGGGACCCCTAAGAGGCAATCAGCCCCAGCATTTT.

As for this clonotype: An end of the junction does not agree with germline; a read error may underlie this. The rearrangement uses TRBV20-1 and TRBJ1-6, with 7 nucleotides matching TRBD1. Germline V gene data show CDR1 as DFQATT and CDR2 as SNEGSKA (reference sequence). The CDR3 consists of 15 residues. The CDR3 region is CGAPDRISYNSPLHF. DNA of the CDR3: TGCGGTGCTCCGGACAGGATCTCCTATAATTCACCCCTCCACTTT.

This clonotype showed up just a few times. The CDR3 reads CSARATREGPNYEQYF. In nucleotides, the CDR3 is TGCAGTGCTAGAGCTACCCGGGAGGGCCCTAACTACGAGCAGTACTTC. The chain carries TRBV20-1 and TRBJ2-7; the match to TRBD2 covers 8 bases. In germline, CDR1 is DFQATT, CDR2 SNEGSKA (reference sequence). The CDR3 sequence is 16 residues long. V was clipped by 1 base and J by 3 bases; unmatched bases: 11.

This clonotype came up a few times. The chain combines TRBV12-3 or TRBV12-4 with TRBJ2-3; D perhaps matches TRBD1 (5 bases). The CDR3 consists of 14 residues. V shed 6 bases and J shed 10 bases, with 20 bases lying between them. The CDR3 bases are TGTGCCAGCAGCTCGGACACCAACCGTTTTTCGCAGTATTTT. Its protein product is CASSSDTNRFSQYF.

The V call is TRBV15, the J call TRBJ2-4; D gene unclear. The J call is in doubt because the DNA end fits TRBJ2-7 better. CDR1 is LNHNV and CDR2 is YYDKDF in the germline V gene (reference sequence). This CDR3 has 14 residues. In nucleotides, the CDR3 is TGTGCCACCAGCAGAGATCTCCAGGTTTACGAGCAGTACTTC. Residues: CATSRDLQVYEQYF.

The table lists this clonotype with a few counts. This sequence joins TRBV25-1 and TRBJ1-2; 9 bases fit TRBD1. J lost 1 base, V lost 4 bases, and 7 bases had no gene match. The CDR3 runs 16 residues. The germline V gene encodes CDR1 MGHDK and CDR2 SYGVNS. CDR3 coding DNA: TGTGCCAGCAGTGGGGACAGGGTGAGGGGTAACTATGGCTACACCTTC. Amino acid sequence: CASSGDRVRGNYGYTF.

The J gene is TRBJ2-5, the V gene TRBV25-1, with D tentatively TRBD2 (5 bases). With the DNA end fitting TRBJ2-7 better, the J assignment may be wrong. The CDR3 is 14 amino acids. Germline values: CDR1 MGHDK, CDR2 SYGVNS. CDR3 in DNA: TGTGCCAGCAGCGGTTTGCCCGGGAAGAGCGAGCAGTACTTC. Translating gives CASSGLPGKSEQYF.

The chain recombines TRBV14 with TRBJ1-4, with TRBD1 matching 7 bases. The length of the CDR3 is 16 residues. The germline V gene encodes CDR1 SGHDN and CDR2 FVKESK. V lost 5 bases to trimming and J lost 4 bases; unmatched junction nucleotides: 10. Here the CDR3 reads CASSSLGQSVNEKLFF. CDR3 bases: TGTGCCAGCAGCTCCTTGGGACAGTCAGTTAATGAAAAACTGTTTTTT. The whole variable domain, filled in from reference TRBV14 and TRBJ1-4, reads EAGVTQFPSHSVIEKGQTVTLRCDPISGHDNLYWYRRVMGKEIKFLLHFVKESKQDESGMPNNRFLAERTGGTYSTLKVQPAELEDSGVYFCASSSLGQSVNEKLFFGSGTQLSVL.

The rearrangement uses TRBV14 and TRBJ2-7; D is possibly TRBD2 (5 bases). The CDR3 has 16 residues. Germline CDR1 SGHDN, CDR2 FVKESK. V dropped 0 bases and J dropped 4 bases, with 16 bases sitting between them. The CDR3 DNA is TGTGCCAGCAGCCAAGATGGGAGCGTTTCGGGATACGAGCAGTACTTC. Translated: CASSQDGSVSGYEQYF.

This clonotype has at least ten counts. The chain uses TRBV18 and TRBJ1-5, with a weak D call TRBD1 (5 bases). Germline V gives CDR1 KGHSH, CDR2 LQKENI. V was clipped by 8 bases and J by 4 bases, with 15 bases between them. The CDR3 runs 14 residues. CDR3 loop: CASSPSGGNQPQHF. CDR3 coding DNA: TGTGCCAGCAGTCCTAGTGGGGGGAATCAGCCCCAGCATTTT.

The chain is built from TRBV10-3 and TRBJ2-7, with TRBD1 identical over 8 bases. The CDR3 is 14 residues long. Trimming took 4 bases from V and 0 from J; bases not matched to a gene: 2. Per the germline V gene, CDR1 is ENHRY and CDR2 is SYGVKD. CDR3 in amino acids: CAISGQGSSYEQYF. The DNA for the CDR3 is TGTGCCATCAGTGGACAGGGGAGCTCCTACGAGCAGTACTTC.

Only a few counts were recorded for this clonotype. The chain combines TRBV15 with TRBJ1-4, with D possibly matching TRBD1 (6 bases). There are 15 residues in the CDR3. Trimming removed 2 bases from V and 8 bases from J, with 15 bases in between. CDR1 is LNHNV, CDR2 YYDKDF, per germline (reference sequence). CDR3 protein: CATSRNRDSGEKLFF. The CDR3 region has the DNA TGTGCCACCAGCAGAAACAGGGACTCTGGAGAAAAACTGTTTTTT.

The chain combines TRBV20-1 with TRBJ2-5; D is undetermined. CDR3 size: 12 residues. The V end lost 6 bases, the J end lost 11 bases, and 19 bases lay between the germline ends. CDR1 is DFQATT, CDR2 SNEGSKA, per germline (reference sequence). CDR3 protein: CSAERAYYKQYF. In nucleotides, the CDR3 is TGCAGTGCCGAACGAGCCTACTACAAGCAGTACTTC.

The chain uses TRBV7-2 and TRBJ1-2; 12 bases align to TRBD1. The V gene's germline CDR1 is SGHTA and CDR2 FQGNSA. After removal of 6 bases from V and 4 bases from J, the junction contained 9 bases not matched to a gene. This CDR3 spans 16 amino acids. The CDR3 DNA follows: TGTGCCAGCAGTTCAGCCGGGACAGGGGGCCCCTATGGCTACACCTTC. As protein: CASSSAGTGGPYGYTF.

This clonotype has just a few counts. The genes are TRBV20-1 and TRBJ2-1; 10 bases fit TRBD2. The V segment lost 1 base and the J segment 6 bases; nucleotides outside the gene matches: 9. The CDR3 runs 16 residues. Germline values: CDR1 DFQATT, CDR2 SNEGSKA (reference sequence). In nucleotides, the CDR3 is TGCAGTGCTAGAGGCCCGGGAAGCGGGAGGGCCAATGAGCAGTTCTTC. Translation: CSARGPGSGRANEQFF.

This clonotype was recorded a few times. The rearrangement joins TRBV3-1 to TRBJ1-2; 8 positions agree with TRBD1. In germline, CDR1 is LGHDT, CDR2 YNNKEL (reference sequence). The CDR3 is 14 amino acids. The V segment lost 2 bases and the J segment 8 bases; nucleotides outside the gene matches: 7. For the CDR3, the DNA is TGTGCCAGCAGCCAACCCTCAGGGGGCGCAGGCTACACCTTC. Encoded protein: CASSQPSGGAGYTF.

This clonotype has more than one count but fewer than ten. This chain joins TRBV4-3 and TRBJ1-2, with D uncertain. Germline V gene lookup returns CDR1 LGHNA and CDR2 YSLEER. Deletions cut 2 bases from V and 13 bases from J, with 17 bases between. CDR3 size: 13 residues. In DNA form, the CDR3 reads TGCGCCAGCAGCCAAAGCCCGGGCGCACCGCGCACCTTC. Translated, it gives CASSQSPGAPRTF.

The genes are TRBV4-3 and TRBJ2-4; 12 nucleotides align to TRBD2. The J call may be wrong; the DNA end is better matched by TRBJ2-7. The CDR3 runs to 15 residues. Per the germline V gene, CDR1 is LGHNA and CDR2 is YSLEER. For the CDR3, the DNA is TGCGCCAGCAGCGGACGGACTAGCGGGACCTACGAGCAGTACTTC. The encoded protein is CASSGRTSGTYEQYF.

This clonotype was observed a few times. CDR3 bases: TGTGCCAGCAGTGAAAGGACAGGGAACTATGGCTACACCTTC. Its protein is CASSERTGNYGYTF. V is TRBV2 and J is TRBJ1-2; 8 bases are a match to TRBD1. The CDR3 spans 14 residues. CDR1 is SNHLY and CDR2 is FYNNEI in the germline V gene. Trimming cost V 2 bases and J 2 bases; bases outside gene matches: 1. Full variable domain (rest looked up from reference TRBV2 and TRBJ1-2): EPEVTQTPSHQVTQMGQEVILRCVPISNHLYFYWYRQILGQKVEFLVSFYNNEISEKSEIFDDQFSVERPDGSNFTLKIRSTKLEDSAMYFCASSERTGNYGYTFGSGTRLTVV.